This T cell receptor (beta chain) was sequenced during a study of shared clonotypes between healthy human individuals. The run depth of the assay was deep. PCR replicates from unsorted PBMC used about 290 ng DNA, and this amount was some 31,000 T cell genomes. Profiled with immunoSEQ multiplex PCR; TCRdb holds only in-frame clones, not every one. The repertoire consists of 490,000 or so clones, with around 78% occurring once and the leading ten covering approximately 13%. Each sample came from a Caucasian adult donor living in Nashville, Tennessee. Unsorted samples used tens of millions of PBMCs for genomic DNA. Sequenced sample: PBMCs. The TCR was taken from a woman in her forties in good health. Some clones in this sample may be carry-over from other donors' samples.

The CDR3 region is CASSPGQGLGTEAFF. In DNA form, the CDR3 reads TGCGCCAGCAGCCCGGGACAGGGGCTGGGCACTGAAGCTTTCTTT. The chain recombines TRBV5-1 with TRBJ1-1, with 10 bases that match TRBD1. Germline V gives CDR1 SGHRS, CDR2 YFSETQ. The J segment lost 4 bases and the V segment lost 4 bases, leaving 7 bases of the junction unmatched. CDR3 length: 15 amino acids.